Listed here are 20 T cell receptor beta chains from one sample, sequenced in a study of cytomegalovirus exposure and HLA in healthy donors (dated by TCRdb to the late 2010s). The method behind the library was the immunoSEQ multiplex PCR assay. The table comes from immuneACCESS by way of TCRdb, which keeps in-frame sequences with V and J called. Part of the clones is missing from these tables; in studies checked, under half for an unresolved V gene and the rest for unknown reasons. Within this sample are roughly 260,000 clones, with roughly 90% of them counted one time only. Less than 0.4% of the sample comes from the top ten. Sequenced input: PBMCs. These receptor sequences come from a woman between 18 and 29 years old in good health and CMV-seronegative.

Only one count was recorded for this clone. The rearrangement joins TRBV6-1 to TRBJ2-7; 12 nucleotides line up with TRBD1. Losses at the gene ends were 6 bases for V and 7 bases for J; bases not matched to a gene: 7. Looked up from germline, CDR1 is MNHNS and CDR2 is SASEGT. The CDR3 contains 14 residues. CDR3 region: CASRLGQGAREQYF. The CDR3 DNA follows: TGTGCCAGCAGACTGGGACAGGGGGCTCGTGAGCAGTACTTC.

The chain links TRBV6-5 to TRBJ1-1; tentatively, D is TRBD1 (5 bases). The germline V and J ends were trimmed by 5 bases and 1 base, with 14 bases remaining between them. CDR1 MNHEY and CDR2 SVGAGI come from the germline V gene. This CDR3 is built from 15 residues. The CDR3 region has the DNA TGTGCCAGCAGTCCGGGGGGTTTTTCGAACACTGAAGCTTTCTTT. This translates into CASSPGGFSNTEAFF.

This clone was seen once. A junction end diverges from the germline sequence, so it may reflect a read error. The CDR3 bases are TGTGCCAGCACCCTACTGAGCGGGGGTCGGACCGAGCGGTACTTC. Translating gives CASTLLSGGRTERYF. This sequence joins TRBV27 and TRBJ2-7, with 8 bases lining up with TRBD2. The CDR3 contains 15 residues. Per the germline V gene, CDR1 is MNHEY and CDR2 is SMNVEV (reference sequence).

This chain joins TRBV2 and TRBJ1-1; TRBD1 is a possible D gene (6 bases). Deletions cut 2 bases from V and 5 bases from J, with 9 bases between. Per the germline V gene, CDR1 is SNHLY and CDR2 is FYNNEI. The CDR3 has 13 residues. CDR3 residues: CASSEQGTTEAFF. The CDR3 coding sequence is TGTGCCAGCAGTGAACAGGGGACGACTGAAGCTTTCTTT.

V gene TRBV2 combines with J gene TRBJ2-1; 11 bases agree with TRBD1. Looked up from germline, CDR1 is SNHLY and CDR2 is FYNNEI. V was clipped by 6 bases and J by 9 bases; unmatched bases: 7. This CDR3 is built from 14 residues. The chain's CDR3 is CASRRDRGGPEQFF. CDR3 DNA sequence: TGTGCCAGCAGGAGGGACAGGGGGGGGCCTGAGCAGTTCTTC.

This chain uses TRBV14 with TRBJ2-2, with D perhaps TRBD1 (6 bases). V lost 0 bases to trimming and J lost 9 bases, with 11 bases between them. From germline, CDR1 is SGHDN and CDR2 FVKESK. This CDR3 comprises 14 residues. The CDR3 region has the DNA TGTGCCAGCAGCCAAGATCCTGGGGGCCGGGAGCTGTTTTTT. Its protein is CASSQDPGGRELFF.

This clone was detected once. The chain links TRBV4-3 to TRBJ2-5; weak D call: TRBD2 (6 bases). With 0 bases removed from V and 5 bases from J, the gap between germline ends came to 13 bases. This CDR3 has 15 residues. Germline V CDR1 and CDR2: LGHNA, YSLEER. The CDR3 DNA is TGCGCCAGCAGCCAAGATTACAGTCGGGGGGAGACCCAGTACTTC. This codes for CASSQDYSRGETQYF.

The V and J genes are TRBV5-1 and TRBJ2-1; 11 bases line up with TRBD1. The germline gives CDR1 SGHRS, CDR2 YFSETQ. The junction had 9 bases not matched to a gene; V was cut back by 5 bases and J by 8 bases. There are 15 residues in the CDR3. The CDR3 sequence is CASRMDRGLLDEQFF. The CDR3, as DNA: TGCGCCAGCAGAATGGACAGGGGGCTCTTGGATGAGCAGTTCTTC.

This clone was detected a few times. This chain joins TRBV30 and TRBJ1-5; the match to TRBD1 covers 7 bases. The CDR3 is made up of 13 amino acids. The J segment lost 3 bases and the V segment lost 5 bases, leaving 4 bases of the junction unmatched. CDR1 GTSNPN and CDR2 SVGIG come from the germline V gene (reference sequence). CDR3 sequence: CAWATGNNQPQHF. The CDR3 nucleotides read TGTGCCTGGGCGACAGGGAACAATCAGCCCCAGCATTTT.

This clone was seen a handful of times. The V gene is TRBV7-6, the J gene TRBJ2-1, with 7 positions matching TRBD2. The CDR3 sequence is 12 residues long. CDR1 and CDR2 from the germline V gene are SGHVS and FNYEAQ. V lost 1 base and J lost 13; bases outside the gene matches: 4. CDR3 sequence (DNA): TGTGCCAGCAGCTTAGGGGGAGGGCCCCAGTTCTTC. It encodes CASSLGGGPQFF.

CDR3 residues: CASSPTSGGAYNEQFF. Here the CDR3 DNA reads TGTGCCAGCAGCCCGACTAGCGGGGGGGCCTACAATGAGCAGTTCTTC. V is TRBV2 and J is TRBJ2-1, with 14 positions matching TRBD2. The ends lost 6 bases at V and 2 bases at J; junction bases unmatched: 3. This CDR3 has 16 residues. CDR1 and CDR2 (germline): SNHLY, FYNNEI.

This chain uses TRBV15 with TRBJ2-5; 8 bases agree with TRBD2. V lost 0 bases, J lost 2 bases, and 14 bases stayed unmatched. This CDR3 has 19 amino acids. CDR1 LNHNV and CDR2 YYDKDF come from the germline V gene (reference sequence). The DNA for the CDR3 is TGTGCCACCAGCAGAGATCTTAGGGGCAGGGCTAGCGGGCAAGAGACCCAGTACTTC. Residues: CATSRDLRGRASGQETQYF.

CDR3 DNA sequence: TGTGCCAGCAGTGTCTCACCGGGACAACCTTATGGCTACACCTTC. As protein: CASSVSPGQPYGYTF. The chain is built from TRBV6-4 and TRBJ1-2; tentative D call: TRBD1 (6 bases). CDR3 length equals 15 residues. Germline assignment: CDR1 MRHNA and CDR2 SNTAGT. Trimming stripped 4 bases from V and 5 bases from J, with 17 bases between.

The count of this clone is one. The V and J genes are TRBV10-1 and TRBJ2-1; TRBD2 matches at 8 bases. The germline gives CDR1 WNHNN, CDR2 SYGVQD (reference sequence). The CDR3 has 13 amino acids. V shed 8 bases and J 8 bases; nucleotides not matched to a gene: 8. The DNA of the CDR3 is TGCGCCAGCCGGGGGGGAATCTCGGATGAGCAGTTCTTC. Its translation: CASRGGISDEQFF.

This chain uses TRBV4-3 with TRBJ1-1, with a weak D call TRBD1 (5 bases). Per the germline V gene, CDR1 is LGHNA and CDR2 is YSLEER. V lost 0 bases and J 7 bases, leaving 12 bases between the germline ends. This CDR3 has 14 amino acids. CDR3 DNA sequence: TGCGCCAGCAGCCAAGAGCGGTTCCAGGGTGAAGCTTTCTTT. Translating it yields CASSQERFQGEAFF.

The V gene is TRBV5-1, the J gene TRBJ2-2; 7 bases align to TRBD1. Germline CDR1 reads SGHRS; CDR2 reads YFSETQ. Unmatched junction bases numbered 10, after V lost 4 bases and J lost 4 bases. The CDR3 runs 16 residues. The CDR3 sequence is CASSARQGRGTGELFF. In nucleotides, the CDR3 is TGCGCCAGCAGCGCACGACAGGGAAGGGGCACCGGGGAGCTGTTTTTT.

This chain links TRBV4-1 with TRBJ1-2, with D possibly being TRBD1 (6 bases). The CDR3 is 15 amino acids. V lost 2 bases to trimming and J lost 4 bases, with 14 bases between them. Germline V gene sequence: CDR1 MGHRA, CDR2 YSYEKL. CDR3 nucleotide sequence: TGCGCCAGCAGCCAATCCGGACAGCGCCGCTATGGCTACACCTTC. Protein sequence: CASSQSGQRRYGYTF.

The sample holds a few counts of this clone. V gene TRBV6-1 combines with J gene TRBJ2-1; 10 positions match TRBD2. The V and J ends lost 8 bases and 8 bases, in that order; junction bases with no gene match: 12. Germline V gives CDR1 MNHNS, CDR2 SASEGT. The CDR3 consists of 15 residues. CDR3 in DNA: TGTGCCAGCCACCACTCTAGCGGGGGAGGAGATGAGCAGTTCTTC. It specifies CASHHSSGGGDEQFF.

V gene TRBV4-1 combines with J gene TRBJ1-5; TRBD1 might be the D (6 bases). The CDR3 covers 19 residues. Germline lookup yields CDR1 MGHRA and CDR2 YSYEKL. The V and J ends lost 0 bases and 3 bases respectively, with 21 bases between them. This CDR3 is CASSQDEAVNRVINQPQHF. The CDR3 DNA follows: TGCGCCAGCAGCCAAGATGAGGCGGTAAACAGGGTGATCAATCAGCCCCAGCATTTT.

The J gene is TRBJ2-7, the V gene TRBV6-5; no firm D call. From germline, CDR1 is MNHEY and CDR2 SVGAGI. This CDR3 contains 13 residues. V dropped 2 bases and J dropped 7 bases, with 12 bases sitting between them. The CDR3 region has the DNA TGTGCCAGCAGTTACCCCTCATCGGGTGAGCAGTACTTC. The encoded protein is CASSYPSSGEQYF.